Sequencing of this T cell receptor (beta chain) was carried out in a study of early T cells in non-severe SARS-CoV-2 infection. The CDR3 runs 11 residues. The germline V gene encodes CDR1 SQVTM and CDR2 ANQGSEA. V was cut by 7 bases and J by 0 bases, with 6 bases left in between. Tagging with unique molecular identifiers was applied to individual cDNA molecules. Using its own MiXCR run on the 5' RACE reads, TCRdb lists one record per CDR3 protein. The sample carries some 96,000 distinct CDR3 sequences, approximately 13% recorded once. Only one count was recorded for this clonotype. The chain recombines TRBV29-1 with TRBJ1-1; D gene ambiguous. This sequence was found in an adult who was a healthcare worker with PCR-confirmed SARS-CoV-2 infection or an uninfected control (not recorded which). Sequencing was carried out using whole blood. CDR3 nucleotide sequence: TGCAGCGCCGGTATGAACACTGAAGCTTTCTTT. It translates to CSAGMNTEAFF.